This TCR beta chain was retrieved from a study of T cell responses to AZD1222 COVID-19 vaccine (dated by TCRdb to about 2021). General notes on the study: A total of 233 trial participants underwent TCR sequencing, of whom 207 had received two doses of AZD1222 and some 25 had received two doses of the MenACWY control vaccine. Enrollment into the trials was organized by age into subgroups of 18-55, 56-69 and 70-plus years, and those subgroups contained approximately 160, 26 and 62 TCR-sequenced participants, respectively. General study outcomes and caveats: Reportedly, almost half of the unique spike-specific TCRs recognized epitopes lying outside the regions that are mutated in the B.1.351 and B.1.1.7 variants. In the small 56-69-year group, the increase in depth fell short of significance, most likely because of low power. Only six or seven AZD1222 recipients were SARS-CoV-2 seropositive at baseline, limiting conclusions about previously exposed vaccinees. Participants were mostly white British, with more females than males. The authors suggested clonal diversity may have been underestimated. Because no samples from the day 14 peak response were available, repertoires could be characterized only after the peak T cell response. A significant rise in spike-specific TCR breadth and depth was observed after two AZD1222 doses relative to day 0 and relative to MenACWY recipients. Vaccine-associated CD4 TCRs spanned the whole spike protein, with dominant responses in regions 160-218 and 743-854.

The CDR3 measures 14 amino acids from cysteine to phenylalanine. The only DNA kept is the CDR3, 42 bases in frame from the first base. V sheds 6 bases and J sheds 5 bases, leaving 14 bases between their ends. Per the germline V gene, SGHTA is the CDR1 and FQGNSA is the CDR2. Of note for this clone: The antigen it recognizes is unknown. There are no base qualities to consult, and no much larger clone falls within one base.

The label giving this sample's time point can be read as: baseline before first vaccination. The sample's treatment or condition, from its label and the paper: meningococcal conjugate vaccine given as trial control. Vaccinee samples came from UK trials COV001 and COV002, including a single-blind randomized controlled phase 2/3 trial of AZD1222 (ChAdOx1 nCoV-19) in healthy adults. Trial participant PBMC samples were collected at day 0 and day 28 after the second dose for TCRbeta chain sequencing. The CDR3 regions of human TCRbeta chains were analyzed by immunosequencing. The published analysis was carried out like this. TCRs in the repertoires were matched against a reference library of SARS-CoV-2-specific TCRs that had been generated with the MIRA antigen-specificity platform. Breadth meant the fraction of unique TCRs that were SARS-CoV-2-associated, whereas depth meant the fraction of total T cells that were SARS-CoV-2-associated. Using the MIRA data, each spike-specific TCR was mapped to the spike region that the TCR reacts to and placed in a CD4 or CD8 class. Log10-transformed breadth and depth values were compared by one-way ANOVA with Sidak's multiple comparisons tests. The source is immuneACCESS, and TCRdb retained only in-frame sequences with V and J called. Part of the clones is not carried over; for the studies checked, unresolved V genes explain less than half of this, and the remainder is unexplained. The V and J calls and clone size come from that table; D and trimming were worked out from the DNA. The sample records around 88,000 clones, around 88% of which are singletons. The ten largest clones take up about a tenth of the sample.

This specimen consisted of peripheral blood, obtained on day 0 of MenACWY control vaccination. This clonotype originated in an adult in good health. The chain was built from TRBV7-2 and TRBJ2-1, and possibly TRBD1, on 6 matching bases. For the CDR3, the sequence is CASSQQGTHNEQFF. The nucleotide sequence is TGTGCCAGCAGTCAACAGGGAACACACAATGAGCAGTTCTTC.